This T cell receptor beta chain was identified in a study of cytomegalovirus exposure and HLA in healthy donors. About the research overall: Unique TCRs numbering around 80 million, obtained from HLA-typed donors, made up an early data release. The study placed 80% to 85% of its 398 genotyped donors in the Caucasian-associated ancestry cluster.

Use of 60 Vbeta and 13 Jbeta primers characterized the PCR. TCRdb's table, derived via immunoSEQ multiplex PCR, lists solely in-frame clones and lacks some. The sample has some 130,000 clones, roughly three quarters seen once. Overall study results and limits: Most TCR sequences were uncommon, yet certain public TCRs appeared in many donors.

On this clone: The antigen remains undetermined.

The CDR3 contains 15 residues. Trimming at V came to 1 base and at J to 3 bases, leaving 2 bases not matched to a gene. Germline V lookup: CDR1 SGHTA, CDR2 FQGNSA. What was sequenced was PBMCs. V gene TRBV7-2 combines with J gene TRBJ2-5, with TRBD2 identical over 10 bases. This clonotype originated in a male donor in good health and CMV-seronegative. CDR3 sequence reads: CASSLVTSGEETQYF. CDR3 coding DNA: TGTGCCAGCAGCTTAGTCACTAGCGGGGAAGAGACCCAGTACTTC.